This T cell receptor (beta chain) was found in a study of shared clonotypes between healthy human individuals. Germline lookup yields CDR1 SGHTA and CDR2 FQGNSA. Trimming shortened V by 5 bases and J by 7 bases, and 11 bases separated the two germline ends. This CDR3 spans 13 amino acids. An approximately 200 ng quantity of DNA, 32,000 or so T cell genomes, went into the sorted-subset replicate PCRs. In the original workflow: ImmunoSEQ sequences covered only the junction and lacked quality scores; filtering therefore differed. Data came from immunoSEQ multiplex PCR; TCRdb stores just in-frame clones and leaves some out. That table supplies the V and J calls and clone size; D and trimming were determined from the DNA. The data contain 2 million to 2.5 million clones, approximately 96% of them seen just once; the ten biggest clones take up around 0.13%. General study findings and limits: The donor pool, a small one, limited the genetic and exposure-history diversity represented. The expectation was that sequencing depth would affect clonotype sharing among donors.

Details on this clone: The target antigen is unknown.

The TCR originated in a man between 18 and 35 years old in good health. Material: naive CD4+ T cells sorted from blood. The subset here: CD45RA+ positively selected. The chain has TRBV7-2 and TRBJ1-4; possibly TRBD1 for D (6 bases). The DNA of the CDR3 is TGTGCCAGCAGCATCAGGGGAAGTGAAAAACTGTTTTTT. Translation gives CASSIRGSEKLFF.